The following is a TCR beta chain sequence with its context. Trimming removed 2 bases at V and 6 bases at J, with 14 bases between. The germline V gene encodes CDR1 SGHTS and CDR2 YDEGEE. The length of the CDR3 is 15 residues. The data belong to a study of blood T cell repertoires in COVID-19. Study in general: Acute and convalescent COVID-19 samples came from the United States, Italy and Spain.

Sequencing used immunoSEQ multiplex PCR; TCRdb keeps in-frame clones, though not all of them. The sample yields 150,000 to 200,000 clones, roughly 86% seen once. The chain uses TRBV5-8 and TRBJ2-2; D might be TRBD1 (5 bases). The clonotype was recovered from a man in his forties or fifties with active or convalescent COVID-19. Sequenced material: peripheral blood. CDR3 coding DNA: TGTGCCAGCAGCTTAGGGGTTCTCCGGTCCGGGGAGCTGTTTTTT. Translating gives CASSLGVLRSGELFF.